This TCR beta chain was obtained from a study of technical replicates of blood from a few donors (dated by TCRdb to 2016 to 2017). Points on this clone: The target of this receptor is not known. No quality values exist for individual bases; no much larger clone is one base distant.

Library preparation employed the immunoSEQ multiplex PCR assay. In TCRdb, the immuneACCESS table is reduced to in-frame sequences with V and J assigned. These tables do not hold every clone; where another copy was compared, an unresolved V gene accounts for under half, and the others remain unexplained. Counted in this sample were tens of thousands of clones; approximately 92% of them appeared once. Jointly, the top ten make up approximately 4% of the sample. V loses 7 bases of germline sequence and J loses 5 bases, and the interval between the two ends is 14 bases. According to the germline V gene, CDR1 reads ENHRY and CDR2 reads SYGVKD. The CDR3 spans 13 residues, from the cysteine through the phenylalanine. CDR3 DNA only is kept here, 39 bases in frame from base 1.

Sequenced input: PBMCs. The clonotype originates from a human donor in good health. Some clones in this sample may be carry-over from other donors' samples. The rearranged segments are TRBV10-3 and TRBJ1-2; perhaps TRBD1 is the D gene, with 5 bases matching. The sequenced DNA: TGTGCCATCACCCCGGACGGGGGATATGGCTACACCTTC. Its protein reads: CAITPDGGYGYTF.